The clone carrying this T cell receptor (beta chain) was picked up many times. What it binds is not known. Time point here: newly diagnosed GD, antithyroid drugs for less than 3 months. Making the TCR library involved RNA that had been extracted from PBMCs. These data are taken from a study of regulatory T cells in long-lasting Graves disease. iRepertoire HTBI primers and Arm-PCR of CDR3 regions built TCR beta libraries. Via MiXCR, TCRdb re-called the multiplex PCR reads, giving one row per CDR3 protein. The data contain roughly 400,000 distinct CDR3 sequences, about 17% of them singletons. V gave up 5 bases and J gave up 7 bases, with 15 bases separating them. The germline V gene encodes CDR1 SGHVS and CDR2 FQNEAQ. This CDR3 has 14 residues. Findings and limits, study-wide: Those with persistent Graves' had less TCR diversity than newly diagnosed patients.

This sample also appeared in a second study, on T cells in Graves' hyperthyroidism and ophthalmopathy. As reported in that work: If no ophthalmopathy progression occurred within 18 months, Graves' hyperthyroidism was stable.

The sequences come from peripheral blood mononuclear cells (PBMCs), collected at new diagnosis, from a patient treated with antithyroid drugs. The J gene is TRBJ2-1, the V gene TRBV7-8; either TRBD1 or TRBD2 may supply D (5 bases each). The receptor was derived from a young woman with Graves disease. CDR3 residues: CASSPEIWGNEQFF. CDR3 in DNA: TGTGCCAGCAGCCCAGAGATTTGGGGGAATGAGCAGTTCTTC.